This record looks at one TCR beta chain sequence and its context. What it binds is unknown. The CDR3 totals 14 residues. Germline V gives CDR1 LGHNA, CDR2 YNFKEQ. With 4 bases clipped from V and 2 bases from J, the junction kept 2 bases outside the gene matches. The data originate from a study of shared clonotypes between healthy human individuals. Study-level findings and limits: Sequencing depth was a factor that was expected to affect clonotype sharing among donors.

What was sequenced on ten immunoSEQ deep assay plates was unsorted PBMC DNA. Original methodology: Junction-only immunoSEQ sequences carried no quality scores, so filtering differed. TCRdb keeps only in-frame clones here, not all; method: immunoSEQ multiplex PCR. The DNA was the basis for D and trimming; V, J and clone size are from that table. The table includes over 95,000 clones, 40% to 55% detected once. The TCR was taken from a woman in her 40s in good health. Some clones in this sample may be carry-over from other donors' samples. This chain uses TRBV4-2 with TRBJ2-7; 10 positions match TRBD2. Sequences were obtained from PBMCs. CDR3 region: CASSRSGRAYEQYF. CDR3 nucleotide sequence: TGTGCCAGCAGCCGGAGCGGGAGGGCCTACGAGCAGTACTTC.